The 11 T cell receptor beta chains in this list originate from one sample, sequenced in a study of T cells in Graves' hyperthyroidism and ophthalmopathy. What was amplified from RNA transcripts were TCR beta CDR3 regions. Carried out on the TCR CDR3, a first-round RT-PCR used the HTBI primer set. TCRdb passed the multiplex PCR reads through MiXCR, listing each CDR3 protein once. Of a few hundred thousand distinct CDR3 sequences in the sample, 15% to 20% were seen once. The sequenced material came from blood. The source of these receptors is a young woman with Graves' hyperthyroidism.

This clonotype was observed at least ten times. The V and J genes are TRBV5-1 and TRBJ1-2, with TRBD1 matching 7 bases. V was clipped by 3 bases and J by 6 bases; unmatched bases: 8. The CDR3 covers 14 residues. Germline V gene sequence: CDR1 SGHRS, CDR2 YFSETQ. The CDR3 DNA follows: TGCGCCAGCAGCTCAGGACAGGTCCTACATGGCTACACCTTC. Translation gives CASSSGQVLHGYTF.

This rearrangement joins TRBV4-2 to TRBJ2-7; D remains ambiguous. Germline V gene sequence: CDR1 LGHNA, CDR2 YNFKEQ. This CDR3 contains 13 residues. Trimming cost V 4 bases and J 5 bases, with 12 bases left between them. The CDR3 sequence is CASSPLDSHEQYF. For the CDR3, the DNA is TGTGCCAGCAGCCCCCTCGACTCTCACGAGCAGTACTTC.

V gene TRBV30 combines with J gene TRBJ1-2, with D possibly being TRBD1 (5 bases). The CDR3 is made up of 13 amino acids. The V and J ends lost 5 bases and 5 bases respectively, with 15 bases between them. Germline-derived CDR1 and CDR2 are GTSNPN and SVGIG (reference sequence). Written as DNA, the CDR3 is TGTGCCTGGGTCCGGGGGAGCAGGTATGGCTACACCTTC. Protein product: CAWVRGSRYGYTF.

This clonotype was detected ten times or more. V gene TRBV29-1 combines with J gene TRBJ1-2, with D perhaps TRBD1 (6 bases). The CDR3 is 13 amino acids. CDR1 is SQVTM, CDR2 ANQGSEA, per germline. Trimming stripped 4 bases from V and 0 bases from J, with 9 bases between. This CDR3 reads CSVGTDTNYGYTF. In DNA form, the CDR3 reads TGCAGCGTTGGGACAGATACTAACTATGGCTACACCTTC.

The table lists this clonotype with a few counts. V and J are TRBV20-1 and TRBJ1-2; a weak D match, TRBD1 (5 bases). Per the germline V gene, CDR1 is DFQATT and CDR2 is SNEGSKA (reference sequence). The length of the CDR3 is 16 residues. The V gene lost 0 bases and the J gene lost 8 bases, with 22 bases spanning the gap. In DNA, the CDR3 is TGCAGTGCTAGAGATAGGGTTCGGCAGGCCGGGGGGGGCTACACCTTC. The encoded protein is CSARDRVRQAGGGYTF.

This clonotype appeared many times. Here the CDR3 DNA reads TGCGCCAGCAGCTACGACGGTGTGGGCAATCAGCCCCAGCATTTT. Amino acids: CASSYDGVGNQPQHF. The V and J genes are TRBV5-1 and TRBJ1-5; D not certain. Trimming removed 3 bases at V and 2 bases at J, with 12 bases between. The germline V gene has CDR1 SGHRS and CDR2 YFSETQ. CDR3 size: 15 residues.

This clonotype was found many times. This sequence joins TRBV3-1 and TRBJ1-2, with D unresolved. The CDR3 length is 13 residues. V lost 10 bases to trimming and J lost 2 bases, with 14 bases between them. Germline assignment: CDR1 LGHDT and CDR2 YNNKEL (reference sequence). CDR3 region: CATRGHANYGYTF. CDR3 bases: TGTGCCACCCGAGGGCACGCCAACTATGGCTACACCTTC.

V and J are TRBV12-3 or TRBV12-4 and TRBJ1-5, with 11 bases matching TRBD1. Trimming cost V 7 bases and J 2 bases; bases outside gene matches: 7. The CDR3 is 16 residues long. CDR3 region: CASTRTGGTGNQPQHF. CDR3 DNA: TGTGCCAGCACCAGGACAGGGGGCACGGGCAATCAGCCCCAGCATTTT.

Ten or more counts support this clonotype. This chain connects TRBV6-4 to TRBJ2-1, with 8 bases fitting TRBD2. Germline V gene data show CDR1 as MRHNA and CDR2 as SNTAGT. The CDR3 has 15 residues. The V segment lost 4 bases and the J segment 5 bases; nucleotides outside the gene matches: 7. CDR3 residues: CASSAGAGGNNEQFF. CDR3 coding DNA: TGTGCCAGCAGTGCCGGGGCGGGAGGAAACAATGAGCAGTTCTTC.

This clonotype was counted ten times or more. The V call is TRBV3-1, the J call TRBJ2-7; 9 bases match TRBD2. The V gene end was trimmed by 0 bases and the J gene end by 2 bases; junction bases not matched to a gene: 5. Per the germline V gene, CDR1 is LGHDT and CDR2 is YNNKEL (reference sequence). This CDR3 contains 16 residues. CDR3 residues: CASSQEASGETYEQYF. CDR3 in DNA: TGTGCCAGCAGCCAAGAAGCTAGCGGGGAAACCTACGAGCAGTACTTC.

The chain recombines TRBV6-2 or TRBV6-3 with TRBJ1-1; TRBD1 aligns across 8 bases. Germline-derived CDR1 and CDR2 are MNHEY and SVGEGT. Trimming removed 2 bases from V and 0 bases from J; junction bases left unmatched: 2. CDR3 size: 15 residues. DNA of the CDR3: TGTGCCAGCAGTTACCGACAGGGGTTGAACACTGAAGCTTTCTTT. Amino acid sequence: CASSYRQGLNTEAFF.